This entry features one T cell receptor (beta chain) sequence. This sample was included in a study of blood T cell repertoires in COVID-19. Assay used: immunoSEQ multiplex PCR; TCRdb lists only in-frame clones, some missing. The table includes about 170,000 clones, around 79% detected once. V lost 5 bases, J lost 6 bases, and 18 bases lay in between. Per germline, CDR1 SGHRS and CDR2 YFSETQ. The CDR3 has 14 amino acids. The sample consisted of PBMCs or T cells enriched from blood (not recorded which). This TCR derives from a woman in her 70s in a cohort exposed to, infected with or recovered from COVID-19 (not recorded which). V is TRBV5-1 and J is TRBJ2-7; D not resolved. DNA for the CDR3: TGCGCCAGCAGGATCTCTGGAGTTGCCTCCGAGCAGTACTTC. Translating it yields CASRISGVASEQYF. Combining the CDR3 with reference TRBV5-1 and TRBJ2-7 gives the whole variable domain KAGVTQTPRYLIKTRGQQVTLSCSPISGHRSVSWYQQTPGQGLQFLFEYFSETQRNKGNFPGRFSGRQFSNSRSEMNVSTLELGDSALYLCASRISGVASEQYFGPGTRLTVT.